This T cell receptor (beta chain) was captured in a study of shared clonotypes between healthy human individuals. At the level of the study: CD8 memory received one plate per donor, CD8 naive two, CD4 memory three and CD4 naive three.

Regarding this clone: As yet, its antigen is unknown.

The study, taken as a whole, reports: Naive subsets usually exceeded memory subsets in estimated richness.

TCRdb keeps only in-frame clones here, not all; method: immunoSEQ multiplex PCR. This table holds over a million clones, roughly 96% found once. What was sequenced was naive CD4+ T cells sorted from blood. As to subset: CD45RA+ positively selected. The receptor comes from a man aged 25 to 40 in good health.

The CDR3 region is CASTPSIANNPANTGELFF. CDR3 in DNA: TGTGCCAGCACTCCAAGTATAGCAAACAATCCCGCGAACACCGGGGAGCTGTTTTTT. The J gene is TRBJ2-2, the V gene TRBV14, with D hard to call. The germline CDR1 and CDR2 sequences are SGHDN and FVKESK. There are 19 residues in the CDR3. V lost 7 bases and J lost 0, with 24 bases in between. Drawing the rest from reference TRBV14 and TRBJ2-2, the complete variable domain is EAGVTQFPSHSVIEKGQTVTLRCDPISGHDNLYWYRRVMGKEIKFLLHFVKESKQDESGMPNNRFLAERTGGTYSTLKVQPAELEDSGVYFCASTPSIANNPANTGELFFGEGSRLTVL.